Reported below is one T cell receptor beta chain. The data were obtained in a study of blood T cell repertoires in COVID-19. Study at large: PBMCs, B-cell-depleted T cells, or T cells were the source of the cDNA or gDNA that made up the material.

Per the study methods: Reference gene primer amplification yielded estimated nucleated cell counts. Generated by immunoSEQ multiplex PCR, the TCRdb table keeps only in-frame clones and is missing some. The V and J calls and the clone size are those of that table, but D and trimming were determined from the DNA. The data contain 150,000 or so clones, 85% to 90% of them singletons. Enrollment of patients from Seattle took place during active infection, with longitudinal follow-up. This clonotype originated in a man between 60 and 75 years old with COVID-19, enrolled during active disease. The sequenced sample was peripheral blood.

The DNA of the CDR3 is TGTGCCAGCAGCCCGACAGGGGTGGGCTACACCTTC. Translated, it gives CASSPTGVGYTF. The V call is TRBV14, the J call TRBJ1-2; 8 bases align to TRBD1. This CDR3 is 12 amino acids long. V lost 4 bases, J lost 8 bases, and 3 bases stayed unmatched. Germline V lookup: CDR1 SGHDN, CDR2 FVKESK.